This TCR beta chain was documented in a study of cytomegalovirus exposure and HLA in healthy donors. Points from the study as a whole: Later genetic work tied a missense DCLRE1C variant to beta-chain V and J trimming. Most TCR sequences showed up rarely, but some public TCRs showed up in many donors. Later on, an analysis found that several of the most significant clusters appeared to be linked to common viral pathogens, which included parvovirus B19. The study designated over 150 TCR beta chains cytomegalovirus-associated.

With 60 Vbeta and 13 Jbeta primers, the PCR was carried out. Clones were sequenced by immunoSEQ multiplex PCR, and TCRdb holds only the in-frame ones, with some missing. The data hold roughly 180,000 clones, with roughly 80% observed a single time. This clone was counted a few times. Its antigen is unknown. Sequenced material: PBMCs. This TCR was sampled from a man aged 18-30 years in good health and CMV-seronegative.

For the CDR3, the DNA is TGTGCCAGCAGTGATTTTTCGACAGGGGGCTCCTACAATGAGCAGTTCTTC. Amino acid sequence: CASSDFSTGGSYNEQFF. This chain links TRBV6-4 with TRBJ2-1, with 9 bases that match TRBD1. There are 17 residues in the CDR3. V lost 3 bases, J lost 0 bases, and 6 bases stayed unmatched. Germline CDR1 reads MRHNA; CDR2 reads SNTAGT.